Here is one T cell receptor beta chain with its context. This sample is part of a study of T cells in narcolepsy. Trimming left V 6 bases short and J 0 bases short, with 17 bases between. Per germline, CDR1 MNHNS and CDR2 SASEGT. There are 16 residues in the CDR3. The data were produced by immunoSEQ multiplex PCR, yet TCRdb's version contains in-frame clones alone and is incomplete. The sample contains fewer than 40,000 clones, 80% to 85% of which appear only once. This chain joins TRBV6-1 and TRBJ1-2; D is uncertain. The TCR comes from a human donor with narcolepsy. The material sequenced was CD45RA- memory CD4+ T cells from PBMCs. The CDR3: CASRESPVLANYGYTF. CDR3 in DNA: TGTGCCAGCAGGGAATCCCCGGTATTAGCTAACTATGGCTACACCTTC.